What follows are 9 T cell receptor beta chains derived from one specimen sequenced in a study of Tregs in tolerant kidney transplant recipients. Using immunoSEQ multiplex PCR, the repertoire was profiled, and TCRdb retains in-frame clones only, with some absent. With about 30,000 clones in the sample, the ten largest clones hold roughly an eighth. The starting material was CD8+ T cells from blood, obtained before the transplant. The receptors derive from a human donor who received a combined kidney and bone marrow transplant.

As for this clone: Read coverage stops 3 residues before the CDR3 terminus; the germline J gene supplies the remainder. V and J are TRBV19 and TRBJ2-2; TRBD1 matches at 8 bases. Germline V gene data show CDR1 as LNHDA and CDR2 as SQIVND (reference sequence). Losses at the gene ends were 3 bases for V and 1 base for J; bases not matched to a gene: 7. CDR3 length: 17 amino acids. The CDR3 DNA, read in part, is TGTGCCAGTAGTATGGCCCCCGGGACAGGGAACACCGGGGAG. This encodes CASSMAPGTGNTGE. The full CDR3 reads CASSMAPGTGNTGELFF.

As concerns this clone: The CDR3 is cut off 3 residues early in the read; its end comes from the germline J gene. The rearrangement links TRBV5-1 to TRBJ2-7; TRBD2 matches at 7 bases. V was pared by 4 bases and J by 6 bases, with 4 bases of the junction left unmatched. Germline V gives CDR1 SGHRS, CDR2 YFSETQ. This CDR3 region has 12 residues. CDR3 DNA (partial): TGCGCCAGCAGCCATACTAGCGTCGAG. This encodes CASSHTSVE. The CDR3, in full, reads CASSHTSVEQYF. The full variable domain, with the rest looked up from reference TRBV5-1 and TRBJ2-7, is KAGVTQTPRYLIKTRGQQVTLSCSPISGHRSVSWYQQTPGQGLQFLFEYFSETQRNKGNFPGRFSGRQFSNSRSEMNVSTLELGDSALYLCASSHTSVEQYFGPGTRLTVT.

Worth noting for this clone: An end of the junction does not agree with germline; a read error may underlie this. CDR3 DNA, as far as it was read: TGCGCCAGCAGCCAAGGGACAGGTAGGGTTAGTGAG. Its protein product is CASSQGTGRVSE. The whole CDR3 sequence reads CASSQGTGRVSEQFF. The chain has TRBV4-2 and TRBJ2-1, with 8 bases matching TRBD1. The sequence runs out 3 residues before the end of the CDR3; the remainder is reconstructed from the germline J gene. Germline lookup yields CDR1 LGHNA and CDR2 YNFKEQ. The CDR3 consists of 15 residues.

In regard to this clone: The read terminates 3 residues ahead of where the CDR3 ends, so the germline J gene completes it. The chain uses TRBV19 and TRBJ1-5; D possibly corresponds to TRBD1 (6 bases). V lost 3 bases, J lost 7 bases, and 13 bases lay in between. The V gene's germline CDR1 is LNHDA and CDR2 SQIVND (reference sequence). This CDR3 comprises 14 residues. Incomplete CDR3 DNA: TGTGCCAGTAGTATGCAGGGGAAGTTCCAGCCC. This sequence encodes CASSMQGKFQP. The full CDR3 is CASSMQGKFQPQHF.

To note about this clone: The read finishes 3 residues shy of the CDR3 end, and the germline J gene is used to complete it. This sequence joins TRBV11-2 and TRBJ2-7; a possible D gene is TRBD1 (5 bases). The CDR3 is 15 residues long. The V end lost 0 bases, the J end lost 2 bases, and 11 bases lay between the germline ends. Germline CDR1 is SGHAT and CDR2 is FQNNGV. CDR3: CASSLDPTGTYEQYF. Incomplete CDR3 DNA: TGTGCCAGCAGCTTAGATCCTACAGGTACCTACGAG.

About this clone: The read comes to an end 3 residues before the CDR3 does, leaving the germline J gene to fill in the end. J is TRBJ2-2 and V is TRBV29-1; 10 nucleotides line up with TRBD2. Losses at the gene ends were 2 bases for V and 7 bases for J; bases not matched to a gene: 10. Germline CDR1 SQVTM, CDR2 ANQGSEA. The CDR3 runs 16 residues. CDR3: CSVELSSGSLVGELFF. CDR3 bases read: TGCAGCGTTGAACTCTCTAGCGGGAGTCTTGTCGGGGAG.

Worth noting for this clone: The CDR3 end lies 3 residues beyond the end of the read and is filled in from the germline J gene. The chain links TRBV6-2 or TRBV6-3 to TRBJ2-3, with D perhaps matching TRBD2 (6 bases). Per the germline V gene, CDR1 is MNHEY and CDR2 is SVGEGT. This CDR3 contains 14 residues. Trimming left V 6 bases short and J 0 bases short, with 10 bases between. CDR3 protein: CASRTSRSTDTQYF. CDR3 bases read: TGTGCCAGCAGAACTAGCCGCAGCACAGATACG.

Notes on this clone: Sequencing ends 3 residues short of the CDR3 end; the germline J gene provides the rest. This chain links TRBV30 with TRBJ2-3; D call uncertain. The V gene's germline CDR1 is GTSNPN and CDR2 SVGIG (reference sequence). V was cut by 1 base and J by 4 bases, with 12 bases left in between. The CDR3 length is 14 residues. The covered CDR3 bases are TGTGCCTGGAGTGGCGGCCTTATGGCAGATACG. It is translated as CAWSGGLMADT. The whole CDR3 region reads CAWSGGLMADTQYF.

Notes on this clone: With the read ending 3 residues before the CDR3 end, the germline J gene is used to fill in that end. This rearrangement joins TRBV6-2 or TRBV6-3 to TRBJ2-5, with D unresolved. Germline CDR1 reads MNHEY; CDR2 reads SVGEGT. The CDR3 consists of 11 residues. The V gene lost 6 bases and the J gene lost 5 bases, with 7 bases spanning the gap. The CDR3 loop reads CASSERETQYF. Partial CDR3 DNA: TGTGCCAGCAGCGAACGGGAGACC.